This entry describes one TCR beta chain. Its antigen is as yet unknown. The CDR3 runs to 16 residues. Germline V gene lookup returns CDR1 SGHKS and CDR2 YYEKEE (reference sequence). V was pared by 0 bases and J by 4 bases, with 16 bases between. As to treatment: around 19 received Ad26.COV2.S at low or high dose, single or two shots; several received placebo; per-sample allocation not given. Samples came from day 63 after the first vaccine or placebo injection. Based in Boston, the donor was an adult of 18-55 years. This entry is derived from a study of Ad26.COV2.S vaccination and SARS-CoV-2 variants. Study-wide points: Recipients of vaccine and of placebo showed similar breadth of their non-spike TCR repertoires.

Method: immunoSEQ multiplex PCR; TCRdb's copy keeps in-frame clones and lacks some. The data show 450,000 to 550,000 clones, approximately 92% seen once. V usage is TRBV5-5 and J usage is TRBJ1-2; a weak D match, TRBD1 (5 bases). The sample in question was peripheral blood, obtained in a trial of Ad26.COV2.S vaccine versus placebo. This TCR was sampled from a person aged 18 to 59 who received the Ad26.COV2.S COVID-19 vaccine or a placebo. CDR3 sequence (DNA): TGTGCCAGCAGCTTGGGCGGGGGAGGCGTCTCCTATGGCTACACCTTC. Translating it yields CASSLGGGGVSYGYTF.